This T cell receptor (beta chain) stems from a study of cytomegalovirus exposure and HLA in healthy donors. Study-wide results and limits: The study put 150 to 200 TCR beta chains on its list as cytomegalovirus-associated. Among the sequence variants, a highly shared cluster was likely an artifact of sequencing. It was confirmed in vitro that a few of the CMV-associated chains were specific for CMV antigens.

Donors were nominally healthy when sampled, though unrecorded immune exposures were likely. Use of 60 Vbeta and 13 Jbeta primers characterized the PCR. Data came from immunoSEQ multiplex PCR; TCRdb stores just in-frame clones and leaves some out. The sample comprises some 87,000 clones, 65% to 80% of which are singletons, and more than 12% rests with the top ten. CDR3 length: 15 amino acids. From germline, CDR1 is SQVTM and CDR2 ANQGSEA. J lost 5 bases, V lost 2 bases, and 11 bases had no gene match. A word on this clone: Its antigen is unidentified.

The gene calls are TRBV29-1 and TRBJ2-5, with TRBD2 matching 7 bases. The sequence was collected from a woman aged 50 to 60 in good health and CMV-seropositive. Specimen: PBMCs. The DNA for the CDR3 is TGCAGCGTTGAACTAGCGGAAGGAGGCGGGGAGACCCAGTACTTC. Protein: CSVELAEGGGETQYF.